This paragraph covers one TCR beta chain sequence. Antigen unknown. 5' RACE that incorporated UMI labels was used to prepare the TRB cDNA libraries. TCRdb reworked the 5' RACE reads into one entry per CDR3 protein, no DNA. The sample data list about 98,000 distinct CDR3 sequences. The CDR3 loop spans 15 amino acids. From germline, CDR1 is SGDLS and CDR2 YYNGEE. This sample was taken from a study of CXCR3-negative and CXCR3-positive naive CD8 T cells. For the study at large: Overall TRB read output was some 140 million, and each library contained about 1.5 +/- 0.3 million reads.

Using triplicate sorts, 250,000 to 350,000 cells were collected each time from every CD8+ T cell subset. Study-wide results and limits: Hydrophobicity of TRB CDR3s was greater in CXCR3-positive naive cells than in CXCR3-negative naive cells.

The clonotype originates from a human donor in good health. Some clones in this sample may be carry-over from other donors' samples. The rearrangement joins TRBV9 to TRBJ1-2; the D call from TCRdb, TRBD1, cannot be confirmed without DNA. The sequencing input was naive CXCR3+ CD8+ T cells from blood. Documented subset: CD45RO-CCR7+CD27+CD95- naive CD8+ T cells expressing CXCR3 (TNR3+). The CDR3 loop reads CASSVSDRGQDGYTF.